Below, 29 T cell receptor beta chains from the same sample are listed, as sequenced in a study of T cells after posttransplantation cyclophosphamide. Profiled with immunoSEQ multiplex PCR; TCRdb holds only in-frame clones, not every one. The sample records roughly 21,000 clones, 65% to 90% being singletons. Methotrexate plus calcineurin inhibitor accompanied controls' myeloablative marrow transplants; sampling was 1 year later. Sequenced material: PBMCs, taken around 350 days after allogeneic stem cell transplant with calcineurin inhibitor and methotrexate. These TCRs come from a female patient between 25 and 45 years old who received an allogeneic stem cell transplant from an unrelated donor, was CMV-positive, and had acute and chronic GVHD. Some T cells may originate from the graft donor.

The chain combines TRBV10-3 with TRBJ2-7, with 11 positions matching TRBD2. The junction had 5 bases not matched to a gene; V was cut back by 2 bases and J by 5 bases. The CDR3 contains 15 residues. Germline CDR1 ENHRY, CDR2 SYGVKD. CDR3 sequence (DNA): TGTGCCATCAGTGAGCAACTAGCGGGGGCTAACGAGCAGTACTTC. This codes for CAISEQLAGANEQYF.

This clone occurred once. The J gene is TRBJ1-2, the V gene TRBV6-4; D may be TRBD1 (6 bases). The V end was cut by 6 bases, the J end by 4 bases, with 15 bases between. This CDR3 region has 14 residues. Germline V gene lookup returns CDR1 MRHNA and CDR2 SNTAGT. CDR3 DNA: TGTGCCAGCAGGGAGACAGGATCATCCTATGGCTACACCTTC. Translated: CASRETGSSYGYTF.

Only a few counts were recorded for this clone. The chain carries TRBV9 and TRBJ2-7, with 7 bases lining up with TRBD2. CDR3 length: 16 amino acids. V shed 0 bases, J shed 7 bases, and the junction held 13 bases outside the gene matches. Germline V lookup: CDR1 SGDLS, CDR2 YYNGEE. CDR3 loop: CASSVDSSFWGGEQYF. CDR3 nucleotide sequence: TGTGCCAGCAGCGTAGATAGTTCTTTCTGGGGGGGGGAGCAGTACTTC.

The J gene is TRBJ1-2, the V gene TRBV6-5, with D unclear. The V gene lost 10 bases and the J gene lost 3 bases, with 12 bases spanning the gap. Germline V gene data show CDR1 as MNHEY and CDR2 as SVGAGI. The CDR3 length is 12 residues. Here the CDR3 DNA reads TGTGCCACCAATGCGGAAGACTATGGCTACACCTTC. Protein: CATNAEDYGYTF.

The CDR3 protein is CASSDGGAAGELFF. CDR3 in DNA: TGTGCCAGCAGTGACGGGGGGGCTGCCGGGGAGCTGTTTTTT. The chain uses TRBV6-4 and TRBJ2-2; TRBD2 is a possible D gene (7 bases). Germline V gene lookup returns CDR1 MRHNA and CDR2 SNTAGT. The ends were cut back, 2 bases at V and 6 bases at J, with 10 bases in the middle. The CDR3 is 14 amino acids.

This chain uses TRBV29-1 with TRBJ2-7; D perhaps matches TRBD2 (5 bases). The CDR3 has 15 amino acids. The germline V and J ends were trimmed by 6 bases and 1 base, with 19 bases remaining between them. Germline CDR1 SQVTM, CDR2 ANQGSEA. As DNA, the CDR3 is TGCAGCGTACCATCTTCCTCGGGAAGATCCTACGAGCAGTACTTC. Encoded protein: CSVPSSSGRSYEQYF.

V and J are TRBV9 and TRBJ1-2, with D maybe TRBD1 (5 bases). With 4 bases removed from V and 8 bases from J, the gap between germline ends came to 12 bases. Germline V gives CDR1 SGDLS, CDR2 YYNGEE. This CDR3 comprises 12 residues. The DNA of the CDR3 is TGTGCCAGCAGCTTACAGGTCGGCGGCTACACCTTC. Translation gives CASSLQVGGYTF. The full variable domain, its missing parts supplied by reference TRBV9 and TRBJ1-2, is DSGVTQTPKHLITATGQRVTLRCSPRSGDLSVYWYQQSLDQGLQFLIQYYNGEERAKGNILERFSAQQFPDLHSELNLSSLELGDSALYFCASSLQVGGYTFGSGTRLTVV.

This sequence joins TRBV7-2 and TRBJ2-7; possible D gene TRBD2, 5 bases. Germline V gene data show CDR1 as SGHTA and CDR2 as FQGNSA. This CDR3 has 15 residues. V lost 1 base, J lost 0 bases, and 10 bases lay in between. The CDR3 sequence: CASSLEAGSSYEQYF. The CDR3 DNA reads TGTGCCAGCAGCTTAGAGGCGGGTTCCTCCTACGAGCAGTACTTC.

The chain recombines TRBV25-1 with TRBJ1-1; the D is unclear. Germline assignment: CDR1 MGHDK and CDR2 SYGVNS. The V and J ends lost 1 base and 4 bases respectively, with 10 bases between them. This CDR3 region has 14 residues. The CDR3 region is CASSELMEGTEAFF. CDR3 DNA: TGTGCCAGCAGTGAATTGATGGAGGGCACTGAAGCTTTCTTT. The entire variable domain, with the rest obtained from reference TRBV25-1 and TRBJ1-1, is as follows: EADIYQTPRYLVIGTGKKITLECSQTMGHDKMYWYQQDPGMELHLIHYSYGVNSTEKGDLSSESTVSRIRTEHFPLTLESARPSHTSQYLCASSELMEGTEAFFGQGTRLTVV.

The CDR3 DNA reads TGCGCCAGCAGCCGACGCGGGGGGAGGGCCCCGGGGGTAAGTCCCTACGAGCAGTACTTC. Its protein is CASSRRGGRAPGVSPYEQYF. The V call is TRBV4-1, the J call TRBJ2-7, with TRBD2 matching 8 bases. The CDR3 is made up of 20 amino acids. V was clipped by 4 bases and J by 2 bases; unmatched bases: 22. Germline values: CDR1 MGHRA, CDR2 YSYEKL.

The CDR3 sequence: CASSQDLAGEEGREQFF. CDR3 DNA sequence: TGCGCCAGCAGCCAAGACCTAGCGGGAGAGGAGGGGCGTGAGCAGTTCTTC. V usage is TRBV4-3 and J usage is TRBJ2-1; TRBD2 matches 10 bases. V was pared by 0 bases and J by 9 bases, with 11 bases of the junction left unmatched. CDR1 LGHNA and CDR2 YSLEER come from the germline V gene. The CDR3 sequence is 17 residues long.

This chain links TRBV6-5 with TRBJ2-7, with D perhaps matching TRBD2 (6 bases). Germline CDR1 MNHEY, CDR2 SVGAGI. The CDR3 is 15 amino acids. V was trimmed by 6 bases and J by 0 bases, leaving 15 bases between them. The CDR3 coding sequence is TGTGCCAGCAGGACCGGGACTTCGACCTCCTACGAGCAGTACTTC. Its protein is CASRTGTSTSYEQYF.

The chain links TRBV10-3 to TRBJ2-7; 8 bases line up with TRBD2. The CDR3 has 14 residues. CDR1 is ENHRY, CDR2 SYGVKD, per germline. The trim removed 4 bases at V and 3 bases at J, leaving 5 bases unmatched. CDR3 bases: TGTGCCATCAGTGGGGGTAGCGGGGACTACGAGCAGTACTTC. Protein sequence: CAISGGSGDYEQYF.

This clone was seen only once. The V and J genes are TRBV4-3 and TRBJ1-2; tentatively, D is TRBD1 (6 bases). This CDR3 has 15 residues. Trimming cost V 3 bases and J 2 bases, with 13 bases left between them. Germline CDR1 is LGHNA and CDR2 is YSLEER. The CDR3 nucleotides are TGCGCCAGCAGCCAGATGGGGGGGCGCAACTATGGCTACACCTTC. Protein: CASSQMGGRNYGYTF.

DNA of the CDR3: TGTGCCAGCAGCTTCAAGCACTTAACAGGGGCCACCGGGGAGCTGTTTTTT. As protein: CASSFKHLTGATGELFF. The chain uses TRBV7-2 and TRBJ2-2; 7 positions match TRBD1. J was trimmed by 4 bases and V by 3 bases; bases with no gene match: 11. The CDR3 totals 17 residues. Germline CDR1 reads SGHTA; CDR2 reads FQGNSA.

The chain has TRBV18 and TRBJ1-4; a possible D gene is TRBD1 (5 bases). Germline values: CDR1 KGHSH, CDR2 LQKENI. CDR3 length equals 14 residues. Trimming removed 4 bases from V and 8 bases from J, with 14 bases in between. CDR3 sequence (DNA): TGTGCCAGCTCACTGTGGAGGGGCGGAGAAAAACTGTTTTTT. Translating it yields CASSLWRGGEKLFF.

The chain recombines TRBV29-1 with TRBJ1-2; no clear D gene. Trimming stripped 0 bases from V and 4 bases from J, with 6 bases between. Germline V gives CDR1 SQVTM, CDR2 ANQGSEA. This CDR3 region has 12 residues. The CDR3 nucleotides read TGCAGCGTTGAAGATGATAGCTATGGCTACACCTTC. Translating it yields CSVEDDSYGYTF.

The chain is built from TRBV28 and TRBJ2-1; D is perhaps TRBD1 (6 bases). Trimming left V 3 bases short and J 7 bases short, with 13 bases between. From germline, CDR1 is MDHEN and CDR2 SYDVKM. The CDR3 sequence is 14 residues long. The CDR3 here is CASSFLDRGNEQFF. As DNA, the CDR3 is TGTGCCAGCAGTTTTTTAGATAGGGGGAATGAGCAGTTCTTC.

The sample holds a few counts of this clone. The V gene is TRBV13, the J gene TRBJ2-1; TRBD2 agrees at 10 bases. The V gene end was trimmed by 5 bases and the J gene end by 6 bases; junction bases not matched to a gene: 10. Germline CDR1 is PRHDT and CDR2 is FYEKMQ (reference sequence). CDR3 length: 16 amino acids. The CDR3 here is CASSLSSSGSGNEQFF. The CDR3 coding sequence is TGTGCCAGCAGCCTCTCCTCTAGCGGGAGTGGCAATGAGCAGTTCTTC.

The CDR3 DNA reads as TGTGCCAGTAGTATCAGGGAACTTAGGAACACTGAAGCTTTCTTT. Translation: CASSIRELRNTEAFF. J is TRBJ1-1 and V is TRBV19; TRBD1 is a possible D gene (5 bases). Trimming removed 3 bases at V and 1 base at J, with 12 bases between. CDR1 LNHDA and CDR2 SQIVND come from the germline V gene (reference sequence). The length of the CDR3 is 15 residues. Full variable domain (missing parts from reference TRBV19 and TRBJ1-1): DGGITQSPKYLFRKEGQNVTLSCEQNLNHDAMYWYRQDPGQGLRLIYYSQIVNDFQKGDIAEGYSVSREKKESFPLTVTSAQKNPTAFYLCASSIRELRNTEAFFGQGTRLTVV.

The J gene is TRBJ2-2, the V gene TRBV7-8; D may be TRBD2 (6 bases). The CDR3 sequence is 15 residues long. V shed 8 bases and J shed 0 bases, with 13 bases lying between them. Per the germline V gene, CDR1 is SGHVS and CDR2 is FQNEAQ. CDR3 loop: CASGVRGSNTGELFF. CDR3 nucleotides: TGTGCCAGCGGCGTACGGGGGTCGAACACCGGGGAGCTGTTTTTT.

This rearrangement joins TRBV6-1 to TRBJ2-7, with no clear D. The V end lost 6 bases, the J end lost 4 bases, and 10 bases lay between the germline ends. The CDR3 covers 12 residues. Germline V gene sequence: CDR1 MNHNS, CDR2 SASEGT. The CDR3 loop reads CASSQMFYEQYF. For the CDR3, the DNA is TGTGCCAGCAGCCAAATGTTTTACGAGCAGTACTTC.

The rearrangement joins TRBV6-5 to TRBJ1-1; 9 positions match TRBD1. V lost 8 bases, J lost 6 bases, and 7 bases stayed unmatched. CDR1 and CDR2 (germline): MNHEY, SVGAGI. The CDR3 loop spans 13 amino acids. The chain's CDR3 is CASSGTGYSEAFF. CDR3 DNA sequence: TGTGCCAGCTCCGGGACAGGGTATTCTGAAGCTTTCTTT.

The chain uses TRBV5-6 and TRBJ1-1; TRBD1 aligns across 8 bases. CDR1 is SGHDT, CDR2 YYEEEE, per germline. Unmatched junction bases numbered 5, after V lost 2 bases and J lost 8 bases. This CDR3 is 13 amino acids long. The CDR3 loop is CASSFGTGREAFF. The CDR3 bases are TGTGCCAGCAGCTTCGGGACAGGCCGGGAAGCTTTCTTT.

The chain is built from TRBV5-4 and TRBJ2-5; D may be TRBD2 (6 bases). CDR1 and CDR2 (germline): SGHNT, YYREEE (reference sequence). Trimming removed 4 bases at V and 5 bases at J, with 18 bases between. The CDR3 is 15 amino acids. The CDR3 region is CASSTQRLGRETQYF. In DNA form, the CDR3 reads TGTGCCAGCAGCACTCAACGGCTGGGGAGGGAGACCCAGTACTTC.

CDR3 DNA sequence: TGCGCCAGCAGCCCCCGGGACACCTTTGGTGAGCAGTACTTC. Encoded protein: CASSPRDTFGEQYF. The chain combines TRBV5-1 with TRBJ2-7; perhaps TRBD1 as D (6 bases). The CDR3 loop spans 14 amino acids. Trimming shortened V by 4 bases and J by 7 bases, and 18 bases separated the two germline ends. CDR1 and CDR2 (germline): SGHRS, YFSETQ.

The gene calls are TRBV6-1 and TRBJ2-7, with 8 bases aligning to TRBD2. The germline V gene encodes CDR1 MNHNS and CDR2 SASEGT. The trim removed 3 bases at V and 3 bases at J, leaving 7 bases unmatched. The CDR3 length is 15 residues. For the CDR3, the DNA is TGTGCCAGCAGTGAGGAACTAGCGGCCTTCTACGAGCAGTACTTC. This encodes CASSEELAAFYEQYF.

The chain links TRBV11-3 to TRBJ2-1; 10 bases agree with TRBD1. Looked up from germline, CDR1 is SGHNT and CDR2 is YENEEA. With 0 bases clipped from V and 5 bases from J, the junction kept 4 bases outside the gene matches. This CDR3 comprises 16 residues. The DNA of the CDR3 is TGTGCCAGCAGCTTAGAAGGGACAGGGGTGCACAATGAGCAGTTCTTC. Its translation is CASSLEGTGVHNEQFF.

This clone was detected only once. The chain carries TRBV10-3 and TRBJ2-2; TRBD2 matches at 14 bases. With 6 bases clipped from V and 5 bases from J, the junction kept 5 bases outside the gene matches. Germline CDR1 reads ENHRY; CDR2 reads SYGVKD. CDR3 length: 16 amino acids. The CDR3: CAIRGLAGEVTGELFF. CDR3 DNA: TGTGCCATCAGGGGACTAGCGGGAGAAGTAACCGGGGAGCTGTTTTTT.